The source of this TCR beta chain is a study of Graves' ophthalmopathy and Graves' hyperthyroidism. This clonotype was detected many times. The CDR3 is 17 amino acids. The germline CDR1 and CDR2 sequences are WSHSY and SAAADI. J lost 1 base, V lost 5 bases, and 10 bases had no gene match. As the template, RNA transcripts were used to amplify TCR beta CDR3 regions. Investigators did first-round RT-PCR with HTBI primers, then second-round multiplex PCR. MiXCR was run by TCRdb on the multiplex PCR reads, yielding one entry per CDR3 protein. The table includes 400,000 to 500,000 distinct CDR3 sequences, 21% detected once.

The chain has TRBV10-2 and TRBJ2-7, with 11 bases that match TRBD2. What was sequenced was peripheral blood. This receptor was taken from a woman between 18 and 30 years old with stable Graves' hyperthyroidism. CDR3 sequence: CASSMALAGGDSYEQYF. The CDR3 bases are TGCGCCAGCAGTATGGCGCTAGCGGGAGGTGATTCCTACGAGCAGTACTTC.